This TCR beta chain came from a study of CD8+CD57+ T cells in acquired aplastic anemia. Study context: The study obtained an average of roughly 3 ug of DNA from sorted CD4+ and CD8+ cells. Study-level findings and limits: Patients and controls turned out to have some 30 CD8+ CDR3 sequences in common.

CDR1 is SEHNR, CDR2 FQNEAQ, per germline (reference sequence). V dropped 3 bases and J dropped 4; count of bases not matched to a gene: 3. The CDR3 consists of 15 residues. This clonotype was detected ten times or more. The antigen is unknown. Selection for sequencing was limited to patients who had shown CD8+CD57+ cell expansion by flow cytometry. A severe acquired aplastic anemia diagnosis applied to all patients. No patient had been given any therapy when blood was sampled. TCR beta VDJ combinations and CDR3 sequences were profiled from genomic DNA. Each CDR3 protein is one row after TCRdb ran MiXCR on the reads. The data hold around 170,000 distinct CDR3 sequences, with roughly 50% observed a single time.

The sequenced material came from sorted CD4+, CD8+, or CD8+CD57+ T cells (not recorded which) from PBMCs. The TCR comes from a human donor with aplastic anemia. The rearrangement links TRBV7-9 to TRBJ1-1, with 12 positions matching TRBD1. The CDR3 reads CASSFPGQGATEAFF. The CDR3, as DNA: TGTGCCAGCAGCTTTCCGGGACAGGGGGCCACTGAAGCTTTCTTT. The variable domain in full, completed from reference TRBV7-9 and TRBJ1-1, reads DTGVSQNPRHKITKRGQNVTFRCDPISEHNRLYWYRQTLGQGPEFLTYFQNEAQLEKSRLLSDRFSAERPKGSFSTLEIQRTEQGDSAMYLCASSFPGQGATEAFFGQGTRLTVV.